What follows are 8 T cell receptor beta chains derived from one specimen sequenced in a study of blood T cell repertoires in COVID-19. Clones were sequenced by immunoSEQ multiplex PCR, and TCRdb holds only the in-frame ones, with some missing. The sample holds a few hundred thousand clones; roughly nine tenths are singletons and the top ten take approximately 17%. Material for sequencing was PBMCs or T cells enriched from blood (not recorded which). The receptors derive from a young woman who had recovered from COVID-19.

This chain connects TRBV13 to TRBJ1-1; the D gene is possibly TRBD1 (5 bases). This CDR3 spans 13 amino acids. Germline CDR1 and CDR2: PRHDT and FYEKMQ (reference sequence). Between the trimmed V and J ends, which lost 5 bases and 5 bases, there was a span of 12 bases. The CDR3 spells CASSPGDLTEAFF. In nucleotides, the CDR3 is TGTGCCAGCAGCCCGGGGGATCTGACTGAAGCTTTCTTT. The entire variable domain, with the rest obtained from reference TRBV13 and TRBJ1-1, is as follows: AAGVIQSPRHLIKEKRETATLKCYPIPRHDTVYWYQQGPGQDPQFLISFYEKMQSDKGSIPDRFSAQQFSDYHSELNMSSLELGDSALYFCASSPGDLTEAFFGQGTRLTVV.

This chain uses TRBV6-2 or TRBV6-3 with TRBJ2-5; the match to TRBD2 covers 8 bases. V was pared by 5 bases and J by 2 bases, with 4 bases of the junction left unmatched. CDR3 length: 14 residues. In germline, CDR1 is MNHEY, CDR2 SVGEGT. The chain's CDR3 is CASSSGRRQETQYF. In DNA form, the CDR3 reads TGTGCCAGCAGTAGCGGGAGAAGGCAAGAGACCCAGTACTTC.

This sequence joins TRBV10-2 and TRBJ2-1; TRBD2 agrees at 10 bases. Germline CDR1 reads WSHSY; CDR2 reads SAAADI. Trimming cost V 2 bases and J 6 bases; bases outside gene matches: 10. The CDR3 has 17 amino acids. The DNA for the CDR3 is TGCGCCAGCAGTGAGCCGCCCCATAGCGGGGGGCCCAATGAGCAGTTCTTC. It translates to CASSEPPHSGGPNEQFF.

The chain carries TRBV5-5 and TRBJ1-2, with a tentative D call TRBD1 (5 bases). The ends were cut back, 1 base at V and 0 bases at J, with 7 bases in the middle. The CDR3 is made up of 14 amino acids. CDR1 and CDR2 (germline): SGHKS, YYEKEE (reference sequence). The CDR3 loop reads CASSLQGPNYGYTF. DNA of the CDR3: TGTGCCAGCAGCTTGCAGGGCCCTAACTATGGCTACACCTTC.

This chain connects TRBV6-5 to TRBJ2-7, with TRBD1 identical over 7 bases. This CDR3 has 16 residues. CDR1 is MNHEY, CDR2 SVGAGI, per germline. Germline trimming cut 2 bases from V and 4 bases from J; bases unmatched to any gene: 11. CDR3 nucleotides: TGTGCCAGCAGTTACGAGGCAGGGGGTCTCGGGTACGAGCAGTACTTC. Protein sequence: CASSYEAGGLGYEQYF.

This clone has just a few counts. The chain employs TRBV6-5 and TRBJ2-7, with D possibly TRBD1 on 5 matching bases. This CDR3 region has 14 residues. With 6 bases removed from V and 5 bases from J, the gap between germline ends came to 17 bases. CDR1 is MNHEY and CDR2 is SVGAGI in the germline V gene. The CDR3 DNA follows: TGTGCCAGCAGGTGGGAAGGGGCCTTCGACGAGCAGTACTTC. It codes for CASRWEGAFDEQYF.

This rearrangement joins TRBV6-5 to TRBJ1-1; 7 bases map to TRBD1. The V segment lost 6 bases and the J segment 8 bases; nucleotides outside the gene matches: 12. Germline-derived CDR1 and CDR2 are MNHEY and SVGAGI. The CDR3 is 14 residues long. CDR3 sequence reads: CASRHKGGAREAFF. DNA for the CDR3: TGTGCCAGCAGACACAAAGGGGGCGCGCGCGAAGCTTTCTTT.

The rearrangement joins TRBV29-1 to TRBJ2-7; 10 nucleotides line up with TRBD1. The CDR3 contains 14 residues. The germline CDR1 and CDR2 sequences are SQVTM and ANQGSEA. The J segment lost 4 bases and the V segment lost 2 bases, leaving 5 bases of the junction unmatched. The CDR3 nucleotides read TGCAGCGTTGAACTAAGGGGACAGGGGTACGAGCAGTACTTC. It encodes CSVELRGQGYEQYF.